The T cell receptor beta chain under discussion was sequenced for a study of blood T cell dynamics during melanoma immunotherapy. Trimming at V came to 9 bases and at J to 1 base, leaving 5 bases not matched to a gene. The germline V gene has CDR1 SNHLY and CDR2 FYNNEI. The CDR3 has 13 residues. For sorted CD8+ subsets, all extracted DNA was loaded. Measured with immunoSEQ multiplex PCR; TCRdb has only the in-frame clones, and not every one. This table holds a few thousand clones, 95% to 96% found once. Time point of the sample: week 3, after first cycle of checkpoint inhibitor. Blood was drawn before treatment and at week 3 after checkpoint blockade.

This receptor was identified in a human donor with melanoma. The chain recombines TRBV2 with TRBJ1-1; 7 bases match TRBD1. The sample was effector memory CD8+ T cells from blood, taken from a patient treated with checkpoint blockade. The CDR3 loop is CARGAGGNTEAFF. As DNA, the CDR3 is TGTGCCAGGGGGGCAGGGGGGAACACTGAAGCTTTCTTT.